The 15 T cell receptor beta chains listed next were all sequenced from one sample in a study of T cells in Graves' hyperthyroidism and ophthalmopathy. What was amplified from RNA transcripts were TCR beta CDR3 regions. The HTBI primer set drove a first-round RT-PCR of the TCR CDR3. MiXCR, run by TCRdb on the multiplex PCR reads, gives a single entry per CDR3 protein. This sample has 500,000 to 600,000 distinct CDR3 sequences, with over 15% found just once. The material sequenced was blood. These receptors originate from a woman aged 18-29 years with Graves' hyperthyroidism.

This clonotype was picked up a small number of times. The rearrangement uses TRBV3-1 and TRBJ1-1; no reliable D call. V was trimmed by 0 bases and J by 1 base, leaving 6 bases between them. The CDR3 has 14 residues. Germline loops: CDR1 LGHDT, CDR2 YNNKEL (reference sequence). CDR3 protein: CASSQEEGNTEAFF. In DNA form, the CDR3 reads TGTGCCAGCAGCCAAGAGGAAGGGAACACTGAAGCTTTCTTT.

This clonotype was detected ten times or more. The chain employs TRBV12-3 or TRBV12-4 and TRBJ1-5; D is uncertain. V gave up 6 bases and J gave up 0 bases, with 9 bases separating them. This CDR3 comprises 14 residues. The CDR3 DNA sequence: TGTGCCAGCAGCCCCAGGCTTAGCAATCAGCCCCAGCATTTT. This gives the protein CASSPRLSNQPQHF.

This clonotype has a handful of counts. The gene calls are TRBV5-1 and TRBJ1-3; no clear D gene. CDR3 length equals 14 residues. From germline, CDR1 is SGHRS and CDR2 YFSETQ. Trimming took off 0 bases at V and 4 bases at J, with 8 bases between the two ends. The CDR3 is CASSLEQGGNTIYF. The CDR3 nucleotides read TGCGCCAGCAGCTTGGAACAAGGCGGAAACACCATATATTTT.

The chain has TRBV2 and TRBJ1-2; D is unclear. The ends were cut back, 7 bases at V and 4 bases at J, with 13 bases in the middle. CDR1 and CDR2 from the germline V gene are SNHLY and FYNNEI. The CDR3 length is 13 residues. CDR3 bases: TGTGCCAGCATGAACAGTTTGATCTATGGCTACACCTTC. Its translation: CASMNSLIYGYTF.

This clonotype was picked up a small number of times. The rearrangement uses TRBV9 and TRBJ1-6, with 9 bases fitting TRBD1. In germline, CDR1 is SGDLS, CDR2 YYNGEE. Trimming took 3 bases from V and 7 from J; bases not matched to a gene: 8. The CDR3 contains 16 residues. DNA of the CDR3: TGTGCCAGCAGCGCGGGGACAGGGTCTACCAATTCACCCCTCCACTTT. This gives the protein CASSAGTGSTNSPLHF.

V usage is TRBV28 and J usage is TRBJ2-7; 8 bases line up with TRBD1. The germline V gene has CDR1 MDHEN and CDR2 SYDVKM. CDR3 size: 14 residues. J gave up 6 bases and V 5 bases, and 9 bases lay outside the gene matches. The CDR3 spells CASSKWTGKGEQYF. The DNA for the CDR3 is TGTGCCAGCAGTAAATGGACAGGGAAGGGCGAGCAGTACTTC.

This clonotype has more than one count but fewer than ten. The V gene is TRBV7-2, the J gene TRBJ1-5, with TRBD1 matching 7 bases. The CDR3 has 14 amino acids. Germline CDR1 and CDR2: SGHTA and FQGNSA. Germline trimming cut 1 base from V and 6 bases from J; bases unmatched to any gene: 3. CDR3 in amino acids: CASSLVQGGQPQHF. DNA for the CDR3: TGTGCCAGCAGCTTAGTTCAGGGGGGTCAGCCCCAGCATTTT. The full variable domain, rest sourced from reference TRBV7-2 and TRBJ1-5, is GAGVSQSPSNKVTEKGKDVELRCDPISGHTALYWYRQSLGQGLEFLIYFQGNSAPDKSGLPSDRFSAERTGGSVSTLTIQRTQQEDSAVYLCASSLVQGGQPQHFGDGTRLSIL.

V usage is TRBV20-1 and J usage is TRBJ2-2; D unresolved. The ends were cut back, 2 bases at V and 0 bases at J, with 16 bases in the middle. The germline CDR1 and CDR2 sequences are DFQATT and SNEGSKA (reference sequence). The CDR3 loop spans 17 amino acids. The CDR3, as DNA: TGCAGTGCTAGAATCCCCCACCGCCGTTCGAACACCGGGGAGCTGTTTTTT. It encodes CSARIPHRRSNTGELFF.

The count of this clonotype is one. A much larger clone lies a single base off, so this may be a read error. The chain employs TRBV3-1 and TRBJ1-4, with D possibly matching TRBD1 (5 bases). The CDR3 consists of 15 residues. Germline V gene lookup returns CDR1 LGHDT and CDR2 YNNKEL (reference sequence). CDR3 DNA: TGTGCCAGCAGCCGACCGGGACGGACTAATGAAAACCTGTTTTTT. Its protein is CASSRPGRTNENLFF.

This clonotype appeared many times. The chain joins TRBV28 to TRBJ1-5; TRBD1 might be the D (6 bases). Trimming removed 4 bases from V and 4 bases from J, with 17 bases in between. The CDR3 is 16 residues long. The V gene's germline CDR1 is MDHEN and CDR2 SYDVKM. The CDR3: CASSWIPGHNNQPQHF. The CDR3 DNA reads TGTGCCAGCAGTTGGATTCCGGGACACAATAATCAGCCCCAGCATTTT.

This clonotype was observed a few times. This chain uses TRBV4-1 with TRBJ2-1; 11 positions match TRBD2. The CDR3 loop spans 16 amino acids. The trim removed 5 bases at V and 5 bases at J, leaving 8 bases unmatched. In germline, CDR1 is MGHRA, CDR2 YSYEKL. The CDR3 loop reads CASSNYMTSGDNEQFF. DNA for the CDR3: TGCGCCAGCAGCAACTACATGACTAGCGGGGACAATGAGCAGTTCTTC.

This chain joins TRBV24-1 and TRBJ1-1, with a weak D call TRBD1 (5 bases). Germline CDR1 KGHDR, CDR2 SFDVKD. The CDR3 loop spans 13 amino acids. Trimming took off 7 bases at V and 1 base at J, with 9 bases between the two ends. The CDR3, as DNA: TGTGCCACCAGGGACACCTGGAACACTGAAGCTTTCTTT. Its translation: CATRDTWNTEAFF.

This clonotype has a count of ten or more. This rearrangement joins TRBV24-1 to TRBJ2-7; no firm D call. CDR1 KGHDR and CDR2 SFDVKD come from the germline V gene. The CDR3 contains 15 residues. V lost 3 bases to trimming and J lost 2 bases, with 13 bases between them. The DNA of the CDR3 is TGTGCCACCAGTGATCCTGCCGTAGACCCCTACGAGCAGTACTTC. It yields the protein CATSDPAVDPYEQYF.

J is TRBJ1-3 and V is TRBV4-3; perhaps TRBD1 as D (6 bases). This CDR3 has 17 amino acids. V was pared by 4 bases and J by 4 bases, with 20 bases between. Per germline, CDR1 LGHNA and CDR2 YSLEER. The CDR3 region has the DNA TGCGCCAGCAGCCTACTCGGGGGCCTGTCGGGCGGAAACACCATATATTTT. Translating gives CASSLLGGLSGGNTIYF.

On this clonotype itself: A read error is possible here, since a much larger clone lies one base away. This chain uses TRBV20-1 with TRBJ2-7; D uncertain. Looked up from germline, CDR1 is DFQATT and CDR2 is SNEGSKA (reference sequence). The CDR3 has 13 amino acids. CDR3 coding DNA: TGCAGTGCTAATGACCGCTTGATCTACGAGCGGTACTTC. Amino acids: CSANDRLIYERYF.